This T cell receptor (beta chain) was obtained from a study of blood T cell repertoires in COVID-19. For the study at large: Donors in the United States, Italy and Spain gave samples during acute or convalescent COVID-19.

This clone was seen repeatedly, ten times or more. Germline V CDR1 and CDR2: SGHVS, FQNEAQ. CDR3 length: 15 amino acids. V was shortened by 0 bases and J by 1 base, with 9 bases between the two germline ends. Per the original methods: The assay estimated nucleated cells by amplifying reference gene primers. The data were produced by immunoSEQ multiplex PCR, yet TCRdb's version contains in-frame clones alone and is incomplete. V, J and clone size were drawn from that table, and D and trimming were deduced from the DNA. The sample includes about 320,000 clones, 65% to 90% seen only once; the top ten take 6% to 9%.

What was sequenced was peripheral blood. The chain combines TRBV7-8 with TRBJ1-1; D is uncertain. This receptor was obtained from a human donor in a cohort sampled during active COVID-19. The CDR3 reads CASSLAKRANTEAFF. The DNA of the CDR3 is TGTGCCAGCAGCTTAGCGAAAAGAGCGAACACTGAAGCTTTCTTT.